The 23 T cell receptor beta chains below come from one sample, sequenced in a study of cytomegalovirus exposure and HLA in healthy donors (dated by TCRdb to about 2017). Receptor libraries were prepared by the immunoSEQ multiplex PCR assay. For the multiplex PCR, a mixture combining 60 forward primers for TCR Vbeta segments and 13 reverse primers for TCR Jbeta segments was used. Imported from immuneACCESS, the table was reduced by TCRdb to in-frame sequences with V and J called. These copies leave out some clones; in studies compared against another copy, an unresolved V gene accounts for under half, and the cause of the remainder is not known. The sample table shows over 150,000 clones, and approximately 80% are seen once. The top ten clones comprise about 13% of the sample. Sample: PBMCs. The origin of the receptors is a man under 40 in good health and CMV-seropositive.

J is TRBJ1-1 and V is TRBV6-1, with D possibly being TRBD1 (6 bases). The V gene's germline CDR1 is MNHNS and CDR2 SASEGT. Trimming cost V 6 bases and J 1 base, with 12 bases left between them. The CDR3 has 14 residues. The CDR3 loop is CASSEGDTNTEAFF. In DNA, the CDR3 is TGTGCCAGCAGCGAGGGGGACACGAACACTGAAGCTTTCTTT.

The chain joins TRBV18 to TRBJ2-7, with 10 bases identical to TRBD1. After removal of 6 bases from V and 1 base from J, the junction contained 12 bases not matched to a gene. In germline, CDR1 is KGHSH, CDR2 LQKENI. The CDR3 is 17 amino acids. The DNA of the CDR3 is TGTGCCAGCTCCCGACAGGGGGCCCCAGATCTTTCCTACGAGCAGTACTTC. It translates to CASSRQGAPDLSYEQYF.

The chain carries TRBV7-3 and TRBJ2-7; 9 bases are a match to TRBD2. The V gene's germline CDR1 is SGHTA and CDR2 FQGTGA. The V gene end was trimmed by 5 bases and the J gene end by 3 bases; junction bases not matched to a gene: 8. The CDR3 loop spans 15 amino acids. The CDR3 nucleotides read TGTGCCAGCAGCCTACTAGCGGGTAGTAACTACGAGCAGTACTTC. Protein sequence: CASSLLAGSNYEQYF.

This clone has a handful of counts. The chain links TRBV5-1 to TRBJ2-2; 8 positions agree with TRBD1. Germline V gene lookup returns CDR1 SGHRS and CDR2 YFSETQ. V was clipped by 3 bases and J by 6 bases; unmatched bases: 13. The CDR3 length is 17 residues. The CDR3 region is CASSSHGQGAGAGELFF. The DNA of the CDR3 is TGCGCCAGCAGCTCACATGGACAGGGCGCCGGGGCCGGGGAGCTGTTTTTT.

This chain links TRBV29-1 with TRBJ2-7, with 8 bases aligning to TRBD1. The V and J ends lost 6 bases and 4 bases, in that order; junction bases with no gene match: 14. The CDR3 spans 15 residues. The V gene's germline CDR1 is SQVTM and CDR2 ANQGSEA. CDR3 sequence reads: CSVSGRGQANYEQYF. CDR3 sequence (DNA): TGCAGCGTGTCTGGTCGGGGACAGGCGAATTACGAGCAGTACTTC.

This clone was found a few times. This chain uses TRBV6-6 with TRBJ2-2; 7 bases match TRBD1. Germline values: CDR1 MNHNY, CDR2 SVGAGI (reference sequence). J gave up 1 base and V 2 bases, and 4 bases lay outside the gene matches. This CDR3 region has 16 residues. The CDR3 DNA sequence: TGTGCCAGCAGTTACAAGGCAGGGGGGAACACCGGGGAGCTGTTTTTT. Protein product: CASSYKAGGNTGELFF.

The chain has TRBV18 and TRBJ2-1; the match to TRBD2 covers 8 bases. CDR3 length: 17 amino acids. Trimming at V came to 2 bases and at J to 7 bases, leaving 13 bases not matched to a gene. Germline CDR1 reads KGHSH; CDR2 reads LQKENI. The CDR3 DNA sequence: TGTGCCAGCTCACCAAGTGGGGGCCAAGCGGGAGAAAATGAGCAGTTCTTC. This encodes CASSPSGGQAGENEQFF.

This rearrangement joins TRBV5-1 to TRBJ2-2; no definite D call. This CDR3 spans 13 amino acids. V was trimmed by 0 bases and J by 4 bases, leaving 4 bases between them. Germline V gene data show CDR1 as SGHRS and CDR2 as YFSETQ. Here the CDR3 reads CASSLDSTGELFF. CDR3 DNA: TGCGCCAGCAGCTTGGACAGCACCGGGGAGCTGTTTTTT.

This chain connects TRBV6-5 to TRBJ2-5; D gene uncertain. This CDR3 has 14 amino acids. The V end lost 2 bases, the J end lost 1 base, and 8 bases lay between the germline ends. Germline values: CDR1 MNHEY, CDR2 SVGAGI. The CDR3, as DNA: TGTGCCAGCAGTTACGGTTACAGCCAAGAGACCCAGTACTTC. This encodes CASSYGYSQETQYF.

The V gene is TRBV29-1, the J gene TRBJ2-1; 10 nucleotides match TRBD2. This CDR3 contains 15 residues. CDR1 and CDR2 (germline): SQVTM, ANQGSEA. V was pared by 6 bases and J by 1 base, with 6 bases of the junction left unmatched. The CDR3 nucleotides read TGCAGCGTCGAGGGACTAGCGAGTTCCTACAATGAGCAGTTCTTC. The encoded protein is CSVEGLASSYNEQFF.

In its sample, this clone was seen once. V usage is TRBV9 and J usage is TRBJ2-2; TRBD1 aligns across 7 bases. The CDR3 contains 14 residues. CDR1 is SGDLS and CDR2 is YYNGEE in the germline V gene. V shed 2 bases and J 4 bases; nucleotides not matched to a gene: 2. CDR3 coding DNA: TGTGCCAGCAGCGTCGACAGGGTCACCGGGGAGCTGTTTTTT. This translates into CASSVDRVTGELFF.

V and J are TRBV19 and TRBJ2-7; 7 bases are shared with TRBD1. V trimming: 4 bases; J trimming: 3 bases; junction bases outside the gene matches: 3. Per germline, CDR1 LNHDA and CDR2 SQIVND (reference sequence). The CDR3 covers 13 residues. CDR3 in amino acids: CASSTRTGYEQYF. The CDR3 DNA reads as TGTGCCAGTAGTACCCGGACAGGCTACGAGCAGTACTTC.

This clone was picked up one time. The V and J genes are TRBV5-4 and TRBJ2-7, with 7 bases fitting TRBD2. CDR1 is SGHNT and CDR2 is YYREEE in the germline V gene (reference sequence). V lost 9 bases, J lost 0 bases, and 9 bases stayed unmatched. CDR3 length equals 14 residues. The CDR3 DNA reads TGTGCCACCAAGTTAGCGGGTGGCTCCTACGAGCAGTACTTC. The encoded protein is CATKLAGGSYEQYF.

CDR3 amino acids: CASSRPLAGVNEQFF. CDR3 nucleotides: TGTGCCAGCAGTCGGCCTCTAGCGGGAGTGAATGAGCAGTTCTTC. The genes are TRBV28 and TRBJ2-1; 10 nucleotides match TRBD2. This CDR3 comprises 15 residues. CDR1 MDHEN and CDR2 SYDVKM come from the germline V gene. V trimming: 5 bases; J trimming: 7 bases; junction bases outside the gene matches: 8.

DNA of the CDR3: TGTGCCAGCAGTGAACGGAGTAATGAAAAACTGTTTTTT. It encodes CASSERSNEKLFF. The V call is TRBV6-1, the J call TRBJ1-4; D gene uncertain. This CDR3 is 13 amino acids long. Germline CDR1 is MNHNS and CDR2 is SASEGT. Trimming took 2 bases from V and 4 from J, leaving 5 bases between them.

This rearrangement joins TRBV7-2 to TRBJ2-5; D possibly corresponds to TRBD2 (5 bases). The CDR3 extends over 13 amino acids. The V end lost 0 bases, the J end lost 4 bases, and 6 bases lay between the germline ends. Germline loops: CDR1 SGHTA, CDR2 FQGNSA. The CDR3 here is CASSLARAETQYF. Here the CDR3 DNA reads TGTGCCAGCAGCTTAGCGCGGGCAGAGACCCAGTACTTC.

This chain links TRBV12-5 with TRBJ1-2, with 9 bases that match TRBD1. Per germline, CDR1 LGHNT and CDR2 FRNRAP. With 6 bases clipped from V and 4 bases from J, the junction kept 9 bases outside the gene matches. The CDR3 consists of 15 residues. CDR3 amino acids: CASGSTGGVGYGYTF. In nucleotides, the CDR3 is TGTGCTAGTGGATCGACAGGGGGAGTAGGCTATGGCTACACCTTC.

This clone was detected only once. The chain links TRBV5-1 to TRBJ2-1; D remains unclear. Germline assignment: CDR1 SGHRS and CDR2 YFSETQ. Trimming took off 0 bases at V and 0 bases at J, with 7 bases between the two ends. The CDR3 has 15 residues. CDR3 sequence (DNA): TGCGCCAGCAGCTTGGATCTGAGCTCCTACAATGAGCAGTTCTTC. Its translation is CASSLDLSSYNEQFF. Together with reference TRBV5-1 and TRBJ2-1, the CDR3 gives the full variable domain: KAGVTQTPRYLIKTRGQQVTLSCSPISGHRSVSWYQQTPGQGLQFLFEYFSETQRNKGNFPGRFSGRQFSNSRSEMNVSTLELGDSALYLCASSLDLSSYNEQFFGPGTRLTVL.

The sample holds one count of this clone. The chain carries TRBV30 and TRBJ2-3, with D unclear. This CDR3 region has 13 residues. CDR1 and CDR2 from the germline V gene are GTSNPN and SVGIG (reference sequence). V lost 4 bases, J lost 1 base, and 9 bases lay in between. The CDR3 DNA reads as TGTGCCTGGACTAGTTTTGGCACAGATACGCAGTATTTT. It translates to CAWTSFGTDTQYF.

This clone was seen only a few times. V gene TRBV13 combines with J gene TRBJ2-7, with 10 bases that match TRBD2. The trim removed 5 bases at V and 6 bases at J, leaving 10 bases unmatched. CDR1 and CDR2 (germline): PRHDT, FYEKMQ (reference sequence). The CDR3 totals 15 residues. Here the CDR3 DNA reads TGTGCCAGCAGCCTTAGCCGAGCTAGCGGGAGCGAGCAGTACTTC. It yields the protein CASSLSRASGSEQYF.

J is TRBJ1-1 and V is TRBV10-1; 12 bases line up with TRBD1. J lost 4 bases, V lost 5 bases, and 5 bases had no gene match. The CDR3 loop spans 15 amino acids. Germline V gives CDR1 WNHNN, CDR2 SYGVQD (reference sequence). The CDR3: CASSPGQGASTEAFF. The CDR3, as DNA: TGCGCCAGCAGTCCGGGACAGGGGGCTTCCACTGAAGCTTTCTTT.

V usage is TRBV9 and J usage is TRBJ2-3; 16 positions match TRBD2. Germline lookup yields CDR1 SGDLS and CDR2 YYNGEE. V was pared by 3 bases and J by 3 bases, with 4 bases of the junction left unmatched. The CDR3 has 17 amino acids. DNA of the CDR3: TGTGCCAGCAGCGGGGGACTAGCGGGAGGGAGAACAGATACGCAGTATTTT. Its translation is CASSGGLAGGRTDTQYF.

The sample holds a few counts of this clone. The J gene is TRBJ2-3, the V gene TRBV4-2, with TRBD2 identical over 8 bases. Trimming at V came to 0 bases and at J to 4 bases, leaving 3 bases not matched to a gene. Germline V gene sequence: CDR1 LGHNA, CDR2 YNFKEQ. The CDR3 loop spans 15 amino acids. CDR3 in DNA: TGTGCCAGCAGCCAAGATGGACTAGCCCCAGATACGCAGTATTTT. This encodes CASSQDGLAPDTQYF.